This T cell receptor (beta chain) was sequenced during a study of cytomegalovirus exposure and HLA in healthy donors. Researchers ran the PCR with 60 Vbeta and 13 Jbeta primers. TCRdb's copy holds only in-frame clones and misses some; the assay was immunoSEQ multiplex PCR. This sample has about 140,000 clones, with about 86% found just once. J was trimmed by 1 base and V by 2 bases; bases with no gene match: 2. Germline V CDR1 and CDR2: LGHNA, YSLEER. The CDR3 is 16 amino acids. Regarding this clone: Its matching antigen is unknown.

Overall study findings and caveats: Confirmation in vitro established that a few CMV-associated chains were specific for CMV antigens. A later analysis found most CMV-associated TCR beta chains apparently HLA-restricted. Per published reports, the classifier diagnosed cytomegalovirus status with high specificity and sensitivity. The study recorded 164 TCR beta chains that were cytomegalovirus-associated.

J is TRBJ2-3 and V is TRBV4-3, with TRBD1 identical over 11 bases. Source material: PBMCs. This receptor was obtained from a man aged 40-55 years in good health and CMV-seropositive. The chain's CDR3 is CASSQMGQGGTDTQYF. The CDR3 DNA reads TGCGCCAGCAGCCAAATGGGACAGGGGGGCACAGATACGCAGTATTTT.